Sequencing of this T cell receptor beta chain was carried out in a study of blood T cells in healthy people across ages. This CDR3 is built from 16 residues. The germline V gene encodes CDR1 SGHTA and CDR2 FQGNSA. The sample providers were healthy Caucasian people from Russia, aged about 6 to 90. The authors ran a second PCR of 7 to 11 cycles using a sample-barcoded 5' primer and a J-beta primer mix. A single record per CDR3 protein comes from TCRdb applying MiXCR to the 5' RACE reads. The repertoire holds about 970,000 distinct CDR3 sequences, with approximately 50% as singletons. Sequencing was carried out using blood. The chain joins TRBV7-2 to TRBJ2-7, with D possibly being TRBD2 (5 bases). The J call may be faulty, since TRBJ2-5 better matches the DNA end. The receptor was isolated from a woman in her sixties or seventies in good health. The CDR3 loop is CASSLLIGLLGETQYF. CDR3 DNA sequence: TGTGCCAGCAGCTTACTTATCGGACTCCTGGGCGAGACCCAGTACTTC.